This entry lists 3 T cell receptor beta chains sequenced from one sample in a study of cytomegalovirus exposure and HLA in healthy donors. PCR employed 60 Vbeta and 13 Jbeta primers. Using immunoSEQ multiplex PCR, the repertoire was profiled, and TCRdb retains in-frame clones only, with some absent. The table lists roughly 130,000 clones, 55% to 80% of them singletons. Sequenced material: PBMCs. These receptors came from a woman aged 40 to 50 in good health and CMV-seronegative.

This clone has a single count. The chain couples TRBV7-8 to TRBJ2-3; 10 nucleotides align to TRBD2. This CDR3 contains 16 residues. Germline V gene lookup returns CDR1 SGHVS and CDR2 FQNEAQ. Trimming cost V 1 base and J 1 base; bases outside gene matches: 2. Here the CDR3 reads CASSLGLAGGTDTQYF. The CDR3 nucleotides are TGTGCCAGCAGCTTAGGGCTAGCGGGGGGCACAGATACGCAGTATTTT.

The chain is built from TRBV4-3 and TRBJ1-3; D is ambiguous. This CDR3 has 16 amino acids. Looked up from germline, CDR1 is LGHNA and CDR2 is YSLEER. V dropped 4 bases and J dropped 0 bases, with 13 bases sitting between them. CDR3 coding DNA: TGCGCCAGCAGCCTAAGTTTGAGTATCTCTGGAAACACCATATATTTT. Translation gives CASSLSLSISGNTIYF.

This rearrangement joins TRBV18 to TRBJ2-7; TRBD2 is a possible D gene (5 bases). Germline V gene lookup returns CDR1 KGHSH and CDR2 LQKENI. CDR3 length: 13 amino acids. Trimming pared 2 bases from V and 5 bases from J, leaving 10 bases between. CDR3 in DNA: TGTGCCAGCTCACCAATATTCGGGAACGAGCAGTACTTC. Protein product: CASSPIFGNEQYF.